The next 30 T cell receptor beta chains were all read from a single sample in a study of CD8+ T cells in alopecia areata. Those with alopecia areata gave lesional scalp punch biopsies and peripheral blood. Sequencing templates came from extracted RNA that was reverse transcribed into cDNA. The assay was immunoSEQ multiplex PCR, and TCRdb's table has in-frame clones only and misses some. Among around 7,800 clones, about 72% were seen once, and the ten largest hold approximately 21%. The source was skin, collected at week 0. The receptors were sampled from a human donor with alopecia areata.

The chain employs TRBV4-3 and TRBJ2-2, with a tentative D call TRBD1 (6 bases). The CDR3 is 14 residues long. Germline V lookup: CDR1 LGHNA, CDR2 YSLEER. The V and J ends lost 0 bases and 7 bases respectively, with 9 bases between them. CDR3 sequence (DNA): TGCGCCAGCAGCCAAGATAGGGGGATCGGGGAGCTGTTTTTT. Its protein product is CASSQDRGIGELFF.

The rearrangement uses TRBV14 and TRBJ2-5; D gene uncertain. CDR1 is SGHDN, CDR2 FVKESK, per germline. The V end lost 5 bases, the J end lost 2 bases, and 9 bases lay between the germline ends. The CDR3 length is 13 residues. CDR3: CASSAYVQETQYF. As DNA, the CDR3 is TGTGCCAGCAGCGCCTACGTGCAAGAGACCCAGTACTTC. The full variable domain, in which reference TRBV14 and TRBJ2-5 provide the parts outside the CDR3, is EAGVTQFPSHSVIEKGQTVTLRCDPISGHDNLYWYRRVMGKEIKFLLHFVKESKQDESGMPNNRFLAERTGGTYSTLKVQPAELEDSGVYFCASSAYVQETQYFGPGTRLLVL.

Regarding this clone: Germline is not matched at one junction end, which may reflect a read error. The V and J genes are TRBV7-7 and TRBJ2-7; D is possibly TRBD1 (5 bases). Germline V gene sequence: CDR1 SSHAT, CDR2 FNYEAQ (reference sequence). This CDR3 comprises 13 residues. CDR3 sequence reads: CASTSGSRHEQYF. In nucleotides, the CDR3 is TGTGCTAGCACCTCAGGGTCCCGCCACGAGCAGTACTTC.

The sample holds one count of this clone. V and J are TRBV7-2 and TRBJ2-3, with no clear D. V lost 4 bases, J lost 5 bases, and 4 bases lay in between. Germline loops: CDR1 SGHTA, CDR2 FQGNSA. The CDR3 spans 11 residues. The CDR3 loop reads CASSSRDTQYF. The CDR3 bases are TGTGCCAGCAGCTCGCGAGATACGCAGTATTTT.

The table lists this clone with a count of one. The chain is built from TRBV30 and TRBJ1-5; D is possibly TRBD1 (6 bases). The V and J ends lost 2 bases and 4 bases respectively, with 15 bases between them. The CDR3 is 15 residues long. Germline CDR1 is GTSNPN and CDR2 is SVGIG (reference sequence). This CDR3 is CAWSLDTGPNQPQHF. The DNA of the CDR3 is TGTGCCTGGAGTCTGGATACAGGGCCAAATCAGCCCCAGCATTTT.

The chain joins TRBV5-5 to TRBJ1-2, with TRBD1 as a possible D gene (5 bases). V was shortened by 5 bases and J by 2 bases, with 13 bases between the two germline ends. The CDR3 sequence is 14 residues long. CDR1 and CDR2 (germline): SGHKS, YYEKEE (reference sequence). CDR3 in DNA: TGTGCCAGCAGAACCGGCAGGGCAAACTATGGCTACACCTTC. It specifies CASRTGRANYGYTF.

The genes are TRBV6-6 and TRBJ1-2; 9 bases match TRBD1. The germline V gene has CDR1 MNHNY and CDR2 SVGAGI (reference sequence). This CDR3 has 13 residues. Losses at the gene ends were 7 bases for V and 8 bases for J; bases not matched to a gene: 8. The CDR3 is CASIPQGARGYTF. Written as DNA, the CDR3 is TGTGCCAGCATCCCACAGGGGGCGCGAGGCTACACCTTC.

The chain joins TRBV6-5 to TRBJ2-5, with 15 bases lining up with TRBD2. The germline V gene has CDR1 MNHEY and CDR2 SVGAGI. This CDR3 region has 15 residues. V dropped 5 bases and J dropped 4; count of bases not matched to a gene: 2. Here the CDR3 reads CASSGLAGGPETQYF. CDR3 sequence (DNA): TGTGCCAGCAGTGGACTAGCGGGGGGGCCAGAGACCCAGTACTTC.

The V gene is TRBV18, the J gene TRBJ2-7, with TRBD1 identical over 7 bases. Germline CDR1 and CDR2: KGHSH and LQKENI. CDR3 length: 12 residues. J lost 6 bases, V lost 6 bases, and 5 bases had no gene match. The CDR3 coding sequence is TGTGCCAGCTCGCCGACAGGGATCGAGCAGTACTTC. Its translation: CASSPTGIEQYF.

V and J are TRBV13 and TRBJ2-3; 7 bases map to TRBD2. CDR1 and CDR2 (germline): PRHDT, FYEKMQ (reference sequence). The V and J ends lost 5 bases and 4 bases, in that order; junction bases with no gene match: 6. The CDR3 runs to 14 residues. The CDR3 DNA is TGTGCCAGCAGCCCGAGCGGGGCGGCAGATACGCAGTATTTT. This translates into CASSPSGAADTQYF.

The gene calls are TRBV7-9 and TRBJ1-1; no reliable D call. CDR1 is SEHNR, CDR2 FQNEAQ, per germline (reference sequence). The CDR3 is made up of 11 amino acids. V was trimmed by 5 bases and J by 3 bases, leaving 4 bases between them. In DNA form, the CDR3 reads TGTGCCAGCAGCCACGACACTGAAGCTTTCTTT. This gives the protein CASSHDTEAFF.

The rearrangement uses TRBV7-2 and TRBJ1-2, with D unclear. This CDR3 comprises 16 residues. Trimming left V 1 base short and J 7 bases short, with 19 bases between. Germline CDR1 reads SGHTA; CDR2 reads FQGNSA. CDR3 coding DNA: TGTGCCAGCAGCTTAGAACTAGGGAGGCCCAGTAGTGGCTACACCTTC. The encoded protein is CASSLELGRPSSGYTF.

The chain couples TRBV6-1 to TRBJ1-2, with 12 bases aligning to TRBD1. V dropped 10 bases and J dropped 6; count of bases not matched to a gene: 12. The CDR3 length is 15 residues. The V gene's germline CDR1 is MNHNS and CDR2 SASEGT. Here the CDR3 reads CATTVRGQGADGYTF. The CDR3 DNA reads TGTGCCACCACAGTACGGGGACAGGGGGCGGATGGCTACACCTTC.

This clone was observed a few times. The chain couples TRBV7-9 to TRBJ2-5, with 10 bases matching TRBD2. V shed 5 bases and J 5 bases; nucleotides not matched to a gene: 8. This CDR3 region has 15 residues. Germline V lookup: CDR1 SEHNR, CDR2 FQNEAQ (reference sequence). This chain's CDR3 is CASSPERGGRETQYF. DNA of the CDR3: TGTGCCAGCAGCCCTGAGCGGGGGGGCCGGGAGACCCAGTACTTC.

The V gene is TRBV7-9, the J gene TRBJ1-2, with a weak D call TRBD1 (5 bases). This CDR3 is built from 15 residues. V was shortened by 5 bases and J by 7 bases, with 20 bases between the two germline ends. Germline values: CDR1 SEHNR, CDR2 FQNEAQ (reference sequence). The CDR3 spells CASSVDLGPTGGYTF. As DNA, the CDR3 is TGTGCCAGCAGCGTTGACCTGGGGCCTACGGGTGGCTACACCTTC.

This clone was observed a few times. This chain uses TRBV2 with TRBJ2-7; D is undetermined. Germline CDR1 is SNHLY and CDR2 is FYNNEI. The CDR3 is 15 amino acids. The V end lost 7 bases, the J end lost 2 bases, and 18 bases lay between the germline ends. Here the CDR3 reads CASTDVVDNPYEQYF. Here the CDR3 DNA reads TGTGCCAGCACAGATGTGGTTGACAACCCCTACGAGCAGTACTTC.

This clone was seen once. V gene TRBV15 combines with J gene TRBJ2-7, with D maybe TRBD2 (5 bases). Germline loops: CDR1 LNHNV, CDR2 YYDKDF (reference sequence). V was trimmed by 3 bases and J by 0 bases, leaving 15 bases between them. The CDR3 length is 16 residues. This CDR3 is CATSSGKYGSSYEQYF. DNA of the CDR3: TGTGCCACCAGCAGCGGGAAATATGGGAGCTCCTACGAGCAGTACTTC.

This clone is medium-sized. The V call is TRBV6-5, the J call TRBJ1-6, with a possible D match to TRBD1 (6 bases). The CDR3 loop spans 12 amino acids. V was cut by 8 bases and J by 10 bases, with 12 bases left in between. From germline, CDR1 is MNHEY and CDR2 SVGAGI. CDR3 bases: TGTGCCAGCGGGCAGGGGCGCTCACCCCTCCACTTT. It yields the protein CASGQGRSPLHF.

The V and J genes are TRBV30 and TRBJ2-7; D perhaps matches TRBD2 (5 bases). In germline, CDR1 is GTSNPN, CDR2 SVGIG (reference sequence). This CDR3 has 15 residues. Trimming left V 3 bases short and J 6 bases short, with 21 bases between. The CDR3, as DNA: TGTGCCTGGAGGGAGGCAACAGCCCGGGTCGGCGAGCAGTACTTC. Amino acids: CAWREATARVGEQYF.

The V gene is TRBV6-5, the J gene TRBJ2-5, with no clear D. In germline, CDR1 is MNHEY, CDR2 SVGAGI. Trimming removed 5 bases at V and 5 bases at J, with 12 bases between. The CDR3 is 13 amino acids. Here the CDR3 reads CASSENSLETQYF. In DNA form, the CDR3 reads TGTGCCAGCAGTGAAAATAGCTTGGAGACCCAGTACTTC.

V gene TRBV27 combines with J gene TRBJ1-2, with a possible D match to TRBD1 (6 bases). CDR3 length: 14 amino acids. Germline CDR1 is MNHEY and CDR2 is SMNVEV (reference sequence). The germline V and J ends were trimmed by 3 bases and 3 bases, with 11 bases remaining between them. For the CDR3, the DNA is TGTGCCAGCAGTTTTTCGGCAGGGGACTATGGCTACACCTTC. This codes for CASSFSAGDYGYTF.

This clone was seen only a few times. The rearrangement uses TRBV7-2 and TRBJ1-1; D might be TRBD1 (5 bases). The CDR3 covers 15 residues. Per germline, CDR1 SGHTA and CDR2 FQGNSA. The V end lost 1 base, the J end lost 0 bases, and 9 bases lay between the germline ends. CDR3 in DNA: TGTGCCAGCAGCTTAGGAGGGGTCATGAACACTGAAGCTTTCTTT. Translation gives CASSLGGVMNTEAFF.

The DNA of the CDR3 is TGTGCCAGCAGCTTAGCGCTCCCGGGGGGCTCCTATAATTCACCCCTCCACTTT. Translation: CASSLALPGGSYNSPLHF. V gene TRBV7-2 combines with J gene TRBJ1-6; possibly TRBD1 for D (5 bases). Trimming shortened V by 0 bases and J by 0 bases, and 12 bases separated the two germline ends. The CDR3 is 18 amino acids. Germline V gene lookup returns CDR1 SGHTA and CDR2 FQGNSA.

The rearrangement links TRBV6-1 to TRBJ2-5, with D possibly TRBD2 on 6 matching bases. This CDR3 spans 14 amino acids. Germline V gene data show CDR1 as MNHNS and CDR2 as SASEGT. V was pared by 7 bases and J by 5 bases, with 17 bases between. The CDR3 is CASISRRGGETQYF. Here the CDR3 DNA reads TGTGCCAGCATTTCCCGGAGGGGCGGGGAGACCCAGTACTTC.

The rearrangement links TRBV7-2 to TRBJ1-6; TRBD1 aligns across 8 bases. Germline CDR1 reads SGHTA; CDR2 reads FQGNSA. The trim removed 5 bases at V and 3 bases at J, leaving 3 bases unmatched. The CDR3 loop spans 15 amino acids. The CDR3 region has the DNA TGTGCCAGCAGCGTAACAGGGGGCTATAATTCACCCCTCCACTTT. It codes for CASSVTGGYNSPLHF. Full variable domain (outside the CDR3, taken from reference TRBV7-2 and TRBJ1-6): GAGVSQSPSNKVTEKGKDVELRCDPISGHTALYWYRQSLGQGLEFLIYFQGNSAPDKSGLPSDRFSAERTGGSVSTLTIQRTQQEDSAVYLCASSVTGGYNSPLHFGNGTRLTVT.

The chain links TRBV6-4 to TRBJ2-2; 11 bases align to TRBD1. The CDR3 contains 15 residues. Per the germline V gene, CDR1 is MRHNA and CDR2 is SNTAGT. V gave up 2 bases and J gave up 4 bases; unmatched junction bases: 0. The CDR3 DNA reads as TGTGCCAGCAGTGACGGGACAGGGGGCACCGGGGAGCTGTTTTTT. This codes for CASSDGTGGTGELFF.

This rearrangement joins TRBV6-5 to TRBJ1-2, with D unresolved. The germline V gene encodes CDR1 MNHEY and CDR2 SVGAGI. The CDR3 has 14 residues. With 2 bases removed from V and 4 bases from J, the gap between germline ends came to 11 bases. CDR3 DNA: TGTGCCAGCAGTTACGATTCAGCACCCTATGGCTACACCTTC. Encoded protein: CASSYDSAPYGYTF.

The chain has TRBV2 and TRBJ1-1, with unresolved D. V was pared by 1 base and J by 3 bases, with 6 bases between. Germline CDR1 SNHLY, CDR2 FYNNEI. The CDR3 is made up of 13 amino acids. CDR3 DNA sequence: TGTGCCAGCAGTGAAGTGGGAGACACTGAAGCTTTCTTT. As protein: CASSEVGDTEAFF. Drawing the rest from reference TRBV2 and TRBJ1-1, the complete variable domain is EPEVTQTPSHQVTQMGQEVILRCVPISNHLYFYWYRQILGQKVEFLVSFYNNEISEKSEIFDDQFSVERPDGSNFTLKIRSTKLEDSAMYFCASSEVGDTEAFFGQGTRLTVV.

This clone was seen a handful of times. The chain has TRBV5-1 and TRBJ2-3; the match to TRBD2 covers 12 bases. This CDR3 is built from 16 residues. Germline V gene sequence: CDR1 SGHRS, CDR2 YFSETQ. J gave up 5 bases and V 4 bases, and 8 bases lay outside the gene matches. The CDR3 DNA is TGCGCCAGCAGCACCCTAGCGGGGGGGCGGGGAGATACGCAGTATTTT. It is translated as CASSTLAGGRGDTQYF. The full variable domain, completed using reference TRBV5-1 and TRBJ2-3, is KAGVTQTPRYLIKTRGQQVTLSCSPISGHRSVSWYQQTPGQGLQFLFEYFSETQRNKGNFPGRFSGRQFSNSRSEMNVSTLELGDSALYLCASSTLAGGRGDTQYFGPGTRLTVL.

This sequence joins TRBV6-4 and TRBJ2-1; weak D call: TRBD2 (7 bases). The germline gives CDR1 MRHNA, CDR2 SNTAGT. This CDR3 comprises 14 residues. V was clipped by 4 bases and J by 9 bases, with 16 bases between them. CDR3 coding DNA: TGTGCCAGCAGTGCTGTCGGGGGGCAGGGTGAGCAGTTCTTC. Translated, it gives CASSAVGGQGEQFF.